This T cell receptor (beta chain) was recorded in a study of vaccination and CD4 T cells after COVID-19. Concerning this clonotype itself: What it binds is unknown.

This sample's treatment: approximately 9-day PBMC culture with coronavirus spike peptide pools or control peptides (ViraFEST assay). ViraFEST enlarged antigen-specific T cell populations with peptide pools and afterwards sequenced TCRs. V was clipped by 0 bases and J by 3 bases; unmatched bases: 8. CDR3 length equals 17 residues. Germline CDR1 reads MNHNS; CDR2 reads SASEGT. Findings and limits, study-wide: Convalescent patients had a median approximately 83% of reactive clones appearing only post-vaccination.

Once obtained from cultured CD4+ T cells, the DNA was sequenced using the Oncomine TCR Beta short-read assay. TCRdb passed the PCR reads through MiXCR, listing each CDR3 protein once. The data contain fewer than 25,000 distinct CDR3 sequences, roughly two fifths of them singletons. This chain connects TRBV6-1 to TRBJ1-2, with 9 bases lining up with TRBD1. The TCR comes from a human donor who had recovered from COVID-19. The specimen sequenced was CD4+ T cells from blood, cultured in vitro. This CDR3 reads CASSEALLWDRDYGYTF. CDR3 nucleotides: TGTGCCAGCAGTGAAGCGCTTCTGTGGGACAGGGACTATGGCTACACCTTC.